This TCR beta chain was found in a study of T-cell reconstitution after alpha-beta-depleted transplantation in children. The study's findings and limits: Several hundred expanded graft clones reportedly supplied alpha-beta T cells about two months after transplant. From surviving recipient T cells and thymic progenitors came the high day-60 TCRbeta diversity observed in some patients. When one year had passed after transplant, most T-cell counts and diversity came from newly produced T cells.

Note on this clonotype: The target antigen is unknown.

CDR3 size: 18 residues. Germline V CDR1 and CDR2: SGHRS, YFSETQ. The V segment lost 4 bases and the J segment 3 bases; nucleotides outside the gene matches: 9. TCRbeta library construction was performed incorporating unique molecular identifiers. In TCRdb, the PCR reads were re-called with MiXCR into one record per CDR3 protein. The table has about 98,000 distinct CDR3 sequences, roughly 7.2% seen once; the top ten hold roughly 17%. This TCR derives from a boy aged 2 to 10 with acute lymphoblastic leukemia, due to receive a stem cell transplant. The starting material was PBMCs, obtained before TCRalphabeta/CD19-depleted stem cell transplant. The chain carries TRBV5-1 and TRBJ2-1; 14 bases fit TRBD2. The CDR3 here is CASSPGLAGGLIYNEQFF. CDR3 nucleotides: TGCGCCAGCAGCCCCGGACTAGCGGGGGGATTAATCTACAATGAGCAGTTCTTC.